Listed here is a single TCR beta chain. These data belong to a study of T cell responses to AZD1222 COVID-19 vaccine. The CDR3 totals 13 residues. Trimming removed 6 bases from V and 2 bases from J, with 10 bases in between. Per the germline V gene, CDR1 is LGHNA and CDR2 is YSLEER. The table came from immunoSEQ multiplex PCR; TCRdb's copy has only in-frame clones and leaves some out. The repertoire consists of around 91,000 clones, with about 88% occurring once and the leading ten covering roughly 21%. The chain is built from TRBV4-3 and TRBJ1-1; D is possibly TRBD1 (5 bases). The clonotype comes from an adult in good health. The sample was peripheral blood, taken on day 0 of AZD1222 vaccination. In nucleotides, the CDR3 is TGCGCCAGCAGGGGGCAGGTAAACACTGAAGCTTTCTTT. Translation: CASRGQVNTEAFF.